Each of the 11 T cell receptor beta chains below was sequenced from the same sample in a study of cytomegalovirus exposure and HLA in healthy donors listed by TCRdb under 2017. Libraries were prepared through the immunoSEQ multiplex PCR assay. For the multiplex PCR, a mixture combining 60 forward primers for TCR Vbeta segments and 13 reverse primers for TCR Jbeta segments was used. TCRdb retrieved this table from immuneACCESS and kept in-frame rearrangements only. Not all clones are present; in checked studies, unresolved V genes account for under half, and no reason is known for the remainder. Counted in this sample were over 60,000 clones; roughly four fifths of them appeared once. Of the sample, about 7.1% falls within the top ten clones. Sequencing was done on a sample of PBMCs. These receptors all come from a woman in her twenties or thirties in good health and CMV-seropositive.

This chain links TRBV7-9 with TRBJ1-2; 12 bases are shared with TRBD1. The CDR3 loop spans 15 amino acids. CDR1 and CDR2 from the germline V gene are SEHNR and FQNEAQ (reference sequence). Losses at the gene ends were 3 bases for V and 8 bases for J; bases not matched to a gene: 7. DNA for the CDR3: TGTGCCAGCAGCTTCCCGGGACAGGGGGCGAGCGGCTACACCTTC. Residues: CASSFPGQGASGYTF.

J is TRBJ2-7 and V is TRBV5-4, with TRBD2 identical over 12 bases. This CDR3 region has 16 residues. Per germline, CDR1 SGHNT and CDR2 YYREEE (reference sequence). V was pared by 4 bases and J by 2 bases, with 7 bases of the junction left unmatched. The DNA of the CDR3 is TGTGCCAGCAGCCCTGGGAGGACTAGCGGGGCCTACGAGCAGTACTTC. It yields the protein CASSPGRTSGAYEQYF. Variable domain in full (rest from reference TRBV5-4 and TRBJ2-7): ETGVTQSPTHLIKTRGQQVTLRCSSQSGHNTVSWYQQALGQGPQFIFQYYREEENGRGNFPPRFSGLQFPNYSSELNVNALELDDSALYLCASSPGRTSGAYEQYFGPGTRLTVT.

The table lists this clone with a count of one. The genes are TRBV14 and TRBJ2-7; D gene unclear. V was clipped by 3 bases and J by 0 bases, with 6 bases between them. The CDR3 runs to 13 residues. The germline V gene has CDR1 SGHDN and CDR2 FVKESK. The CDR3 loop is CASSQLSSYEQYF. In nucleotides, the CDR3 is TGTGCCAGCAGCCAGCTGAGCTCCTACGAGCAGTACTTC.

The genes are TRBV19 and TRBJ2-2, with 7 positions matching TRBD2. In germline, CDR1 is LNHDA, CDR2 SQIVND (reference sequence). Trimming at V came to 5 bases and at J to 3 bases, leaving 3 bases not matched to a gene. The CDR3 has 14 residues. CDR3 nucleotide sequence: TGTGCCAGTAGTCTCCGGGGGGACACCGGGGAGCTGTTTTTT. Protein product: CASSLRGDTGELFF.

The chain employs TRBV7-2 and TRBJ2-7; TRBD2 aligns across 8 bases. J was trimmed by 3 bases and V by 5 bases; bases with no gene match: 9. CDR3 length equals 15 residues. The germline V gene encodes CDR1 SGHTA and CDR2 FQGNSA. CDR3 coding DNA: TGTGCCAGCAGCGGCCGGACTAGCAGAAACTACGAGCAGTACTTC. Its protein is CASSGRTSRNYEQYF. Complete variable domain (other parts from reference TRBV7-2 and TRBJ2-7): GAGVSQSPSNKVTEKGKDVELRCDPISGHTALYWYRQSLGQGLEFLIYFQGNSAPDKSGLPSDRFSAERTGGSVSTLTIQRTQQEDSAVYLCASSGRTSRNYEQYFGPGTRLTVT.

The rearrangement links TRBV6-5 to TRBJ2-7; D is possibly TRBD2 (5 bases). Germline CDR1 is MNHEY and CDR2 is SVGAGI. The V end lost 5 bases, the J end lost 5 bases, and 10 bases lay between the germline ends. This CDR3 has 12 residues. CDR3 bases: TGTGCCAGCAGTATTACGGGGAACGAGCAGTACTTC. This gives the protein CASSITGNEQYF.

Comment on this clone: In the same sample, other DNA sequences code for this CDR3. The chain joins TRBV7-2 to TRBJ2-2; 7 bases are a match to TRBD1. With 5 bases clipped from V and 6 bases from J, the junction kept 3 bases outside the gene matches. Germline V gives CDR1 SGHTA, CDR2 FQGNSA. The CDR3 consists of 13 residues. CDR3 sequence (DNA): TGTGCCAGCAGCCGCGACAGGGCCGGGGAGCTGTTTTTT. This encodes CASSRDRAGELFF.

This clone was recorded a few times. V gene TRBV30 combines with J gene TRBJ1-2, with TRBD1 identical over 10 bases. Germline CDR1 reads GTSNPN; CDR2 reads SVGIG (reference sequence). V dropped 3 bases and J dropped 4; count of bases not matched to a gene: 5. The CDR3 spans 14 residues. The CDR3 sequence: CAWRARQGAYGYTF. The CDR3 DNA follows: TGTGCCTGGAGGGCTAGACAGGGGGCCTATGGCTACACCTTC.

The rearrangement links TRBV15 to TRBJ2-3; D may be TRBD2 (5 bases). The germline V and J ends were trimmed by 4 bases and 7 bases, with 9 bases remaining between them. The CDR3 is made up of 12 amino acids. CDR1 and CDR2 from the germline V gene are LNHNV and YYDKDF (reference sequence). CDR3 in amino acids: CATSIEGHTQYF. The CDR3 nucleotides are TGTGCCACCAGCATTGAGGGCCATACGCAGTATTTT.

CDR3 sequence reads: CASSYSITTGTYEQYF. The CDR3 DNA is TGTGCCAGCAGTTACTCCATAACGACAGGGACCTACGAGCAGTACTTC. The chain uses TRBV6-5 and TRBJ2-7; TRBD1 matches 7 bases. After removal of 0 bases from V and 2 bases from J, the junction contained 7 bases not matched to a gene. The CDR3 runs 16 residues. Germline-derived CDR1 and CDR2 are MNHEY and SVGAGI.

This sequence joins TRBV19 and TRBJ2-6; the match to TRBD1 covers 7 bases. With V trimmed by 5 bases and J by 0 bases, 10 bases remained unmatched. Germline CDR1 and CDR2: LNHDA and SQIVND (reference sequence). This CDR3 contains 18 residues. The CDR3 region has the DNA TGTGCCAGTAGTCCCCCCAGGACAGGACTCTCTGGGGCCAACGTCCTGACTTTC. Its protein product is CASSPPRTGLSGANVLTF.